One sample yielded the 25 T cell receptor beta chains listed below, sequenced in a study of cytomegalovirus exposure and HLA in healthy donors. The primer mix had 60 Vbeta and 13 Jbeta primers. The protocol was immunoSEQ multiplex PCR, while the TCRdb copy is restricted to in-frame clones and leaves out a portion. Of 200,000 to 300,000 clones listed, 82% were seen once; the top ten hold around 5.7%. The sample comprised PBMCs. The receptor source for this set is a woman aged 40 to 50 in good health and CMV-seropositive.

The chain uses TRBV28 and TRBJ2-7; 8 positions match TRBD2. This CDR3 region has 14 residues. Unmatched junction bases numbered 8, after V lost 3 bases and J lost 7 bases. From germline, CDR1 is MDHEN and CDR2 SYDVKM. This CDR3 is CASSLTSDWDEQYF. For the CDR3, the DNA is TGTGCCAGCAGTTTGACTAGCGACTGGGATGAGCAGTACTTC.

The chain uses TRBV6-1 and TRBJ1-4; 12 bases are a match to TRBD1. Germline V gives CDR1 MNHNS, CDR2 SASEGT. This CDR3 region has 13 residues. Trimming removed 10 bases from V and 7 bases from J; junction bases left unmatched: 4. The CDR3 nucleotides are TGTGCCACCGGGACAGGGGGCAGTGAAAAACTGTTTTTT. Translated, it gives CATGTGGSEKLFF.

The chain recombines TRBV7-2 with TRBJ1-5; D is unclear. The CDR3 runs 13 residues. Germline lookup yields CDR1 SGHTA and CDR2 FQGNSA. Trimming cost V 1 base and J 4 bases, with 5 bases left between them. In DNA form, the CDR3 reads TGTGCCAGCAGCTTAGGAACAAATCAGCCCCAGCATTTT. Amino acids: CASSLGTNQPQHF.

J is TRBJ1-3 and V is TRBV7-6, with 11 bases fitting TRBD1. V lost 5 bases, J lost 8 bases, and 5 bases stayed unmatched. The CDR3 is 14 residues long. Germline V gives CDR1 SGHVS, CDR2 FNYEAQ. In DNA form, the CDR3 reads TGTGCCAGCAGCCGGACAGGGGGCAGAGACACCATATATTTT. It specifies CASSRTGGRDTIYF.

The rearrangement links TRBV9 to TRBJ2-3; 8 positions agree with TRBD2. The V and J ends lost 2 bases and 1 base, in that order; junction bases with no gene match: 0. From germline, CDR1 is SGDLS and CDR2 YYNGEE. The CDR3 is 14 amino acids. The chain's CDR3 is CASSVTSGTDTQYF. In DNA form, the CDR3 reads TGTGCCAGCAGCGTGACTAGCGGCACAGATACGCAGTATTTT.

The rearrangement joins TRBV5-1 to TRBJ2-7, with 7 bases aligning to TRBD1. The CDR3 is made up of 14 amino acids. V gave up 5 bases and J gave up 0 bases; unmatched junction bases: 5. Germline V gene sequence: CDR1 SGHRS, CDR2 YFSETQ. CDR3 region: CASRRTGDSYEQYF. The DNA of the CDR3 is TGCGCCAGCAGGAGAACAGGGGACTCCTACGAGCAGTACTTC.

V usage is TRBV9 and J usage is TRBJ2-7; 11 bases are a match to TRBD2. Germline V lookup: CDR1 SGDLS, CDR2 YYNGEE. The CDR3 is 18 amino acids. V lost 0 bases and J lost 0; bases outside the gene matches: 8. The chain's CDR3 is CASSVGGSGGVSSYEQYF. CDR3 nucleotides: TGTGCCAGCAGCGTAGGAGGTAGCGGGGGGGTCAGCTCCTACGAGCAGTACTTC.

V and J are TRBV6-1 and TRBJ1-3, with D perhaps matching TRBD1 (5 bases). Germline CDR1 and CDR2: MNHNS and SASEGT. The germline V and J ends were trimmed by 8 bases and 4 bases, with 15 bases remaining between them. The CDR3 spans 14 residues. The CDR3: CASWGGSAGNTIYF. Here the CDR3 DNA reads TGTGCCAGCTGGGGCGGATCGGCCGGAAACACCATATATTTT.

The chain uses TRBV7-2 and TRBJ1-4; TRBD1 agrees at 11 bases. The CDR3 consists of 17 residues. Germline-derived CDR1 and CDR2 are SGHTA and FQGNSA. The V segment lost 1 base and the J segment 7 bases; nucleotides outside the gene matches: 8. The CDR3 region has the DNA TGTGCCAGCAGCTTAGGGCGGACAGGGGGCAAGTTTGAAAAACTGTTTTTT. This translates into CASSLGRTGGKFEKLFF.

This sequence joins TRBV19 and TRBJ2-7; possible D gene TRBD1, 6 bases. This CDR3 has 14 residues. Trimming removed 7 bases from V and 0 bases from J, with 13 bases in between. Looked up from germline, CDR1 is LNHDA and CDR2 is SQIVND (reference sequence). This CDR3 is CASTTGTSSYEQYF. The CDR3 DNA is TGTGCCAGTACTACAGGGACCAGCTCCTACGAGCAGTACTTC.

V usage is TRBV4-1 and J usage is TRBJ1-1, with D hard to call. The germline V gene has CDR1 MGHRA and CDR2 YSYEKL. The CDR3 extends over 16 amino acids. The V end lost 7 bases, the J end lost 0 bases, and 18 bases lay between the germline ends. The CDR3 here is CASNPLLRAMNTEAFF. The CDR3 coding sequence is TGCGCCAGCAACCCTCTTTTGAGAGCTATGAACACTGAAGCTTTCTTT.

CDR3 loop: CASSWGTGEETQYF. The DNA for the CDR3 is TGTGCCAGCAGCTGGGGGACTGGCGAAGAGACCCAGTACTTC. This chain uses TRBV5-6 with TRBJ2-5, with D possibly TRBD2 on 6 matching bases. The V end was cut by 3 bases, the J end by 3 bases, with 12 bases between. Germline-derived CDR1 and CDR2 are SGHDT and YYEEEE. This CDR3 is built from 14 residues.

The rearrangement links TRBV15 to TRBJ1-5; D possibly corresponds to TRBD1 (5 bases). The CDR3 has 15 amino acids. V dropped 0 bases and J dropped 5 bases, with 11 bases sitting between them. Germline lookup yields CDR1 LNHNV and CDR2 YYDKDF (reference sequence). CDR3 in amino acids: CATSRDFQGHQPQHF. Here the CDR3 DNA reads TGTGCCACCAGCAGAGATTTCCAGGGTCATCAGCCCCAGCATTTT.

The genes are TRBV5-1 and TRBJ2-7; TRBD1 agrees at 10 bases. The ends lost 5 bases at V and 2 bases at J; junction bases unmatched: 7. Germline V gene data show CDR1 as SGHRS and CDR2 as YFSETQ. CDR3 size: 15 residues. The CDR3 loop is CASSGDRGGAYEQYF. CDR3 sequence (DNA): TGCGCCAGCAGTGGGGACAGGGGAGGGGCCTACGAGCAGTACTTC.

The chain uses TRBV14 and TRBJ2-1, with 14 bases that match TRBD2. The CDR3 length is 16 residues. CDR1 is SGHDN, CDR2 FVKESK, per germline. V dropped 4 bases and J dropped 5; count of bases not matched to a gene: 4. The CDR3 sequence is CASSLGLAGGHNEQFF. CDR3 nucleotides: TGTGCCAGCAGCCTTGGACTAGCGGGAGGACACAATGAGCAGTTCTTC.

This chain connects TRBV27 to TRBJ2-7; 8 nucleotides line up with TRBD2. This CDR3 contains 17 residues. The V and J ends lost 2 bases and 1 base, in that order; junction bases with no gene match: 10. The germline V gene encodes CDR1 MNHEY and CDR2 SMNVEV (reference sequence). The CDR3 nucleotides are TGTGCCAGCAGTTTAAGGGCCCCGGGACTAGGGTCCTACGAGCAGTACTTC. Amino acid sequence: CASSLRAPGLGSYEQYF.

The chain has TRBV7-9 and TRBJ1-5, with D possibly TRBD1 on 5 matching bases. Trimming pared 6 bases from V and 3 bases from J, leaving 9 bases between. Germline V CDR1 and CDR2: SEHNR, FQNEAQ (reference sequence). This CDR3 has 13 amino acids. CDR3 DNA: TGTGCCAGCAGATCGACAGTCAATCAGCCCCAGCATTTT. As protein: CASRSTVNQPQHF.

The chain uses TRBV10-3 and TRBJ1-2; unclear D gene. Trimming shortened V by 6 bases and J by 4 bases, and 12 bases separated the two germline ends. The CDR3 sequence is 13 residues long. The germline V gene has CDR1 ENHRY and CDR2 SYGVKD. CDR3 amino acids: CAIRREGSYGYTF. The DNA of the CDR3 is TGTGCCATCAGAAGGGAAGGGAGCTATGGCTACACCTTC.

J is TRBJ2-3 and V is TRBV30, with 8 bases matching TRBD1. The CDR3 contains 15 residues. Trimming took 0 bases from V and 2 from J; bases not matched to a gene: 4. Germline V gene data show CDR1 as GTSNPN and CDR2 as SVGIG (reference sequence). Here the CDR3 reads CAWSVGDRFTDTQYF. DNA for the CDR3: TGTGCCTGGAGTGTAGGGGACAGGTTCACAGATACGCAGTATTTT.

The chain has TRBV5-6 and TRBJ1-4, with D possibly TRBD1 on 6 matching bases. The CDR3 has 15 residues. V was trimmed by 2 bases and J by 4 bases, leaving 12 bases between them. The germline gives CDR1 SGHDT, CDR2 YYEEEE. CDR3 coding DNA: TGTGCCAGCAGCTTCGGGGGGGCCGATAATGAAAAACTGTTTTTT. It encodes CASSFGGADNEKLFF. Drawing the rest from reference TRBV5-6 and TRBJ1-4, the complete variable domain is DAGVTQSPTHLIKTRGQQVTLRCSPKSGHDTVSWYQQALGQGPQFIFQYYEEEERQRGNFPDRFSGHQFPNYSSELNVNALLLGDSALYLCASSFGGADNEKLFFGSGTQLSVL.

The chain carries TRBV5-8 and TRBJ1-1, with D maybe TRBD1 (6 bases). This CDR3 is 12 amino acids long. In germline, CDR1 is SGHTS, CDR2 YDEGEE. V shed 2 bases and J shed 9 bases, with 11 bases lying between them. This chain's CDR3 is CASSLSDRKAFF. For the CDR3, the DNA is TGTGCCAGCAGCTTAAGCGACAGGAAAGCTTTCTTT.

The rearrangement joins TRBV7-2 to TRBJ2-4; 9 bases match TRBD1. Germline V gene lookup returns CDR1 SGHTA and CDR2 FQGNSA. CDR3 length: 13 residues. V lost 5 bases and J lost 9; bases outside the gene matches: 5. The CDR3 loop reads CASSPRQGGIQYF. The CDR3 DNA follows: TGTGCCAGCAGCCCCCGACAGGGGGGCATTCAGTACTTC.

The rearrangement uses TRBV9 and TRBJ2-7; 8 nucleotides line up with TRBD1. There are 13 residues in the CDR3. J lost 3 bases, V lost 4 bases, and 3 bases had no gene match. The germline V gene encodes CDR1 SGDLS and CDR2 YYNGEE. CDR3 loop: CASSKTGGYEQYF. The CDR3 DNA reads as TGTGCCAGCAGCAAAACAGGGGGCTACGAGCAGTACTTC.

The genes are TRBV19 and TRBJ2-1; 8 bases are a match to TRBD1. V was clipped by 5 bases and J by 8 bases; unmatched bases: 5. The CDR3 runs to 13 residues. The germline gives CDR1 LNHDA, CDR2 SQIVND (reference sequence). The chain's CDR3 is CASSGTGNYEQFF. The CDR3 nucleotides read TGTGCCAGTAGTGGGACAGGCAATTATGAGCAGTTCTTC.

V usage is TRBV9 and J usage is TRBJ2-1; TRBD1 matches at 9 bases. Germline V gene lookup returns CDR1 SGDLS and CDR2 YYNGEE. Germline trimming cut 0 bases from V and 9 bases from J; bases unmatched to any gene: 7. The length of the CDR3 is 15 residues. Written as DNA, the CDR3 is TGTGCCAGCAGCGTAGACGGACAGGGGTTCGGTGAGCAGTTCTTC. Amino acids: CASSVDGQGFGEQFF.